This T cell receptor (beta chain) was sequenced in a study of radiotherapy plus CTLA-4 blockade in lung cancer. Study context: For around 18% of patients, objective responses occurred, and 30% to 35% had disease control.

Comment on this clone: The target antigen is unknown.

The study's findings and limits: Per reports, early blood T cell clone dynamics, plus interferon-beta, forecast response most strongly. Blood-borne expansion of tumor-derived TCR clones followed radiotherapy plus ipilimumab.

TCRdb keeps only in-frame clones here, not all; method: immunoSEQ multiplex PCR. Among 84,000 or so clones listed, about 83% were seen once. It was focal radiation plus CTLA-4 blockade with ipilimumab that patients with chemo-refractory metastatic non-small-cell lung cancer received. The V and J ends lost 2 bases and 1 base respectively, with 5 bases between them. CDR3 length equals 13 residues. CDR1 and CDR2 from the germline V gene are SNHLY and FYNNEI. The clonotype was recovered from a human donor with non-small cell lung cancer that progressed on radiotherapy plus ipilimumab. Sequences were derived from peripheral blood, sampled from a patient treated with radiotherapy plus ipilimumab. The chain uses TRBV2 and TRBJ1-2; D not certain. The CDR3 reads CASSESVNYGYTF. Written as DNA, the CDR3 is TGTGCCAGCAGTGAATCGGTTAACTATGGCTACACCTTC.